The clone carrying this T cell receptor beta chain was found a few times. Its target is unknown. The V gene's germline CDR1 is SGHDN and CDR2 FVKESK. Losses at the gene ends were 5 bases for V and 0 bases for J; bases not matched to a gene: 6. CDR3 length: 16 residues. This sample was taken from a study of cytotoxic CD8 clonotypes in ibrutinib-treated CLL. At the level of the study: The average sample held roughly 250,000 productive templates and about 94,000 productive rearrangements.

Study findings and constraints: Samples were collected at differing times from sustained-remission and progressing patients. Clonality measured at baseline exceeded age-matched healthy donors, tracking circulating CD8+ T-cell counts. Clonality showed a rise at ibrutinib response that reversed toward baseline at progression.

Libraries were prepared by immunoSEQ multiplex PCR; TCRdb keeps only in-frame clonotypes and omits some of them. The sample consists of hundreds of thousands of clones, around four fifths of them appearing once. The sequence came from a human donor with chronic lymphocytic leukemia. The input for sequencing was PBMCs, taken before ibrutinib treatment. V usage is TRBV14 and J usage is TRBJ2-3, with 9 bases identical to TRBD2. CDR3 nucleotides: TGTGCCAGCAGCAGTCGACTAGCGGAGAGCACAGATACGCAGTATTTT. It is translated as CASSSRLAESTDTQYF. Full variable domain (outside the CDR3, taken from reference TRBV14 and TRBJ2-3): EAGVTQFPSHSVIEKGQTVTLRCDPISGHDNLYWYRRVMGKEIKFLLHFVKESKQDESGMPNNRFLAERTGGTYSTLKVQPAELEDSGVYFCASSSRLAESTDTQYFGPGTRLTVL.